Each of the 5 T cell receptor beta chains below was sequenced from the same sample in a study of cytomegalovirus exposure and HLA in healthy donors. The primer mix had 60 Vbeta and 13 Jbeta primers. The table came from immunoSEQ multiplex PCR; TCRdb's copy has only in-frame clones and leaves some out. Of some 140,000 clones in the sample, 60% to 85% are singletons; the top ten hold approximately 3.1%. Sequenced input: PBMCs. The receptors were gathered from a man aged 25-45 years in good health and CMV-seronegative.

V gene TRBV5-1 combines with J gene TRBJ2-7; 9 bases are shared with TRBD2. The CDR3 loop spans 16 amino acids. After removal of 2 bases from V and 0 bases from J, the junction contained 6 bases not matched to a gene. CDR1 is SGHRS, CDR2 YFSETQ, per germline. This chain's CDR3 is CASSLDSGGSSYEQYF. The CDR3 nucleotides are TGCGCCAGCAGCTTAGATAGCGGGGGCAGCTCCTACGAGCAGTACTTC.

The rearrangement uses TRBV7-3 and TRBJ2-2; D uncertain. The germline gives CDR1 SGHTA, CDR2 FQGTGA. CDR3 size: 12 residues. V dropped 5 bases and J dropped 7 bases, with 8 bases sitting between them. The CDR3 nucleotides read TGTGCCAGCAGCGAGCCCCTCGGGGAGCTGTTTTTT. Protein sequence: CASSEPLGELFF. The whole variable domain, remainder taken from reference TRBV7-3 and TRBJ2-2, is GAGVSQTPSNKVTEKGKYVELRCDPISGHTALYWYRQSLGQGPEFLIYFQGTGAADDSGLPNDRFFAVRPEGSVSTLKIQRTERGDSAVYLCASSEPLGELFFGEGSRLTVL.

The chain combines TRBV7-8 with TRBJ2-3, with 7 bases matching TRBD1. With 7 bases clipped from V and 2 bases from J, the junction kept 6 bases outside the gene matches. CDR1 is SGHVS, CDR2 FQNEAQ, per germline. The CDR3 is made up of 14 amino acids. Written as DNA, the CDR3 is TGTGCCAGCAAAAAGACAGGGCCCACAGATACGCAGTATTTT. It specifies CASKKTGPTDTQYF.

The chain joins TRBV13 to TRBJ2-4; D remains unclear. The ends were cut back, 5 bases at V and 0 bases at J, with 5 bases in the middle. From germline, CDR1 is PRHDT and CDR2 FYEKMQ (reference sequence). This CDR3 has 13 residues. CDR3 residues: CASSREAKNIQYF. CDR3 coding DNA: TGTGCCAGCAGCCGAGAAGCCAAAAACATTCAGTACTTC.

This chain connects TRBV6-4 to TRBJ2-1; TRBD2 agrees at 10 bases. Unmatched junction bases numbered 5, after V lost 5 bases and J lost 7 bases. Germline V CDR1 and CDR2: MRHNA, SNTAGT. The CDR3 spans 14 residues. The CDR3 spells CASSLAGAGNEQFF. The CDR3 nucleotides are TGTGCCAGCAGTCTAGCGGGGGCGGGTAATGAGCAGTTCTTC.